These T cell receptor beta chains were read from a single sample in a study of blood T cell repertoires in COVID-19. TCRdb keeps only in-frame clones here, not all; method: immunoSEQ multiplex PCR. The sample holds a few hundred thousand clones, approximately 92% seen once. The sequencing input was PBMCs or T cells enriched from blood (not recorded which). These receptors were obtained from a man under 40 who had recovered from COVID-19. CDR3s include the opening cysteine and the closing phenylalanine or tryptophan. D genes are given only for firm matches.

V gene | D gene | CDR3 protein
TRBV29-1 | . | CSVSGNEQFF
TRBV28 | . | CASSPSGAFTGELFF
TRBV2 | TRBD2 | CASRPGLVNTGELFF
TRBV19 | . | CASTGLGQGYMNTEAFF
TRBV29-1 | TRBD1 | CSVESPTGTGFGTDTQYF
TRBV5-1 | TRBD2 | CASSPRGARGYNEQFF
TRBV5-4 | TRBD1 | CAGKRGTEAYEQYF
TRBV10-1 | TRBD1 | CASSADRGGTEAFF
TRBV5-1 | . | CASSLALRYTEAFF
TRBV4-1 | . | CASSQALDSYEQYF
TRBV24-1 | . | CATSGVIYNEQFF
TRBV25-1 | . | CASRSTGKGTDTQYF
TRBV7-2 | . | CASSRPQGIEAFF
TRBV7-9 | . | CASSLAQGLNEKLFF
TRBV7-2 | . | CASSHRQASQETQYF
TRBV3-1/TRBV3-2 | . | CASSQEGRVTGEQYF
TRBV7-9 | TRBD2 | CASSYSSGRLLNTDTQYF
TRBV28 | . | CASSRRTNEKLFF